This TCR beta chain was found in a study of cytomegalovirus exposure and HLA in healthy donors. Study-wide results and caveats: Equally common other TCR beta chains were less clonally expanded than HLA-associated ones, a later analysis found.

This CDR3 comprises 11 residues. The V and J ends lost 8 bases and 7 bases respectively, with 14 bases between them. Per germline, CDR1 DFQATT and CDR2 SNEGSKA (reference sequence). This clone was picked up a small number of times. Antigen specificity is unknown. PCR involved 60 Vbeta and 13 Jbeta primers. TCRdb's copy holds only in-frame clones and misses some; the assay was immunoSEQ multiplex PCR. The repertoire holds approximately 91,000 clones, around 70% seen once, with 1.2% in the top ten. The sample consisted of PBMCs. The chain employs TRBV20-1 and TRBJ1-1; TRBD1 might be the D (5 bases). This clonotype was obtained from a female donor in good health and CMV-seronegative. The CDR3: CSIYRQSEAFF. Here the CDR3 DNA reads TGCAGTATCTACAGACAGAGTGAAGCTTTCTTT.